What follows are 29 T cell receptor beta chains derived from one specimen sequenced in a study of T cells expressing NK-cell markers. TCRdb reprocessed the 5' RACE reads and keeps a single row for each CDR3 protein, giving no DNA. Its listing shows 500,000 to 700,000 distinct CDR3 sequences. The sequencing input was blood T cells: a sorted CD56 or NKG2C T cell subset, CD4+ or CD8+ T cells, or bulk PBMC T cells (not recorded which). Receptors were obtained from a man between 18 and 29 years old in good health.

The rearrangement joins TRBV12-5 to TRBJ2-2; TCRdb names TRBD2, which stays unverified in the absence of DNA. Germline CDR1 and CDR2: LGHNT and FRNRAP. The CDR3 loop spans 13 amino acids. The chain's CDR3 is CASGRTSPGELFF.

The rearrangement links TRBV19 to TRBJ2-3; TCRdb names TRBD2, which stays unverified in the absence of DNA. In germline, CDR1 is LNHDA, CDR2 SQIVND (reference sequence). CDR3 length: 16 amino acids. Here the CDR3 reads CASSVGLGLSADTQYF.

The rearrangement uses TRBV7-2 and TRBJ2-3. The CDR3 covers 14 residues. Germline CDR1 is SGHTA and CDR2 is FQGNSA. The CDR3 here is CASSLTIRTDTQYF. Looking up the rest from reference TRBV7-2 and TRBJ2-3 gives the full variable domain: GAGVSQSPSNKVTEKGKDVELRCDPISGHTALYWYRQSLGQGLEFLIYFQGNSAPDKSGLPSDRFSAERTGGSVSTLTIQRTQQEDSAVYLCASSLTIRTDTQYFGPGTRLTVL.

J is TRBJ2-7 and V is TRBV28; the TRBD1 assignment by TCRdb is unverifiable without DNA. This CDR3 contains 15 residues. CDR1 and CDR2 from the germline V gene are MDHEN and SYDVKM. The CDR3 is CASSSQVLTVHEQYF.

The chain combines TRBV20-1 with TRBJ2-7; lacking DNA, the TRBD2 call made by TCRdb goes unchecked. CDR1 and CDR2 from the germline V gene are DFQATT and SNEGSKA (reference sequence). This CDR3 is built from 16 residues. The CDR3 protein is CSARDLAGLPTYEQYF.

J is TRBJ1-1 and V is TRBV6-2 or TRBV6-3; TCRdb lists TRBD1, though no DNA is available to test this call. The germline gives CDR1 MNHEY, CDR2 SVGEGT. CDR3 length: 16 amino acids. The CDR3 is CASTPQWRGPNTEAFF.

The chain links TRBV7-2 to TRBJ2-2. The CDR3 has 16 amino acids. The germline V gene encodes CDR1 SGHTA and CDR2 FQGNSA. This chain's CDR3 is CASSLFASYNTGELFF.

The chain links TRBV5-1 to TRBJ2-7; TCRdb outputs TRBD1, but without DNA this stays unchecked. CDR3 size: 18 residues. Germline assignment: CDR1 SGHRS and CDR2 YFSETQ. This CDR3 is CASSYLLTGTGAPYEQYF.

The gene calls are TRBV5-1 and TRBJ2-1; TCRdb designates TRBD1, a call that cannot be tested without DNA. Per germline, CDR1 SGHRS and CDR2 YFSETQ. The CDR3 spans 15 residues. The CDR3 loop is CASSRDGQEYNEQFF.

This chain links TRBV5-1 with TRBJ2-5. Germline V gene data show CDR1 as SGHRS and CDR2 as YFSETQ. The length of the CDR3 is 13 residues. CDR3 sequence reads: CASSKPNQETQYF.

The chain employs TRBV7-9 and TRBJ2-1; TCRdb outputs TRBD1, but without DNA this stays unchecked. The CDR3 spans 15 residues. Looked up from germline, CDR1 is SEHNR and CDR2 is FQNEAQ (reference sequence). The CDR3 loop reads CASSIRDRVYNEQFF.

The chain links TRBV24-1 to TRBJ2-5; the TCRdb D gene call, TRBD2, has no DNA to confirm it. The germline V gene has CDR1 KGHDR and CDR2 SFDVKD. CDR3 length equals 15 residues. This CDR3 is CATSDGTNRGETQYF.

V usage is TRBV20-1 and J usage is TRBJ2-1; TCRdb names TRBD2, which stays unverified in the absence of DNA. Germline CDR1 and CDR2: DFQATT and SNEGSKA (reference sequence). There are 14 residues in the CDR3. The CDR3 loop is CSALPGLEANEQFF.

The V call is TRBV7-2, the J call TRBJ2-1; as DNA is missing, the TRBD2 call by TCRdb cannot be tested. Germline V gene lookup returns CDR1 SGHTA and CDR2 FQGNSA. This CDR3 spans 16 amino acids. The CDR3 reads CASSRLFSGLYNEQFF. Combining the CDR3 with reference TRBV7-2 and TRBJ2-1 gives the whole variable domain GAGVSQSPSNKVTEKGKDVELRCDPISGHTALYWYRQSLGQGLEFLIYFQGNSAPDKSGLPSDRFSAERTGGSVSTLTIQRTQQEDSAVYLCASSRLFSGLYNEQFFGPGTRLTVL.

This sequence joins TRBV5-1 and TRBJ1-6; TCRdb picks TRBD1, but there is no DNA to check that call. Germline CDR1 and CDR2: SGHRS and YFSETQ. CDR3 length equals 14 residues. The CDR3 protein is CASSGGQNNSPLHF.

Here the CDR3 reads CSARDRPRGELFF. This chain joins TRBV20-1 and TRBJ2-2; TCRdb's D gene call, TRBD1, goes unchecked for lack of DNA. The CDR3 extends over 13 amino acids. The V gene's germline CDR1 is DFQATT and CDR2 SNEGSKA (reference sequence).

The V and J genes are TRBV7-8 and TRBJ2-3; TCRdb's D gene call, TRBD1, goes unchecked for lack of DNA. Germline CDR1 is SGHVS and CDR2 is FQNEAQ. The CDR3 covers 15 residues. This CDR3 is CASSVAGEGRDTQYF.

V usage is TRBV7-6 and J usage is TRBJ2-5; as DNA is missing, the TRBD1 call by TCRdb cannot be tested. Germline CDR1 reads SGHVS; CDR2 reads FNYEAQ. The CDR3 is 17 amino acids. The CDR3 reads CASSLGVGAGGQETQYF.

The CDR3 here is CSAGTTKRQFF. The V call is TRBV29-1, the J call TRBJ2-1; TCRdb proposes TRBD1, but this gene call is untestable without DNA. This CDR3 is 11 amino acids long. The germline V gene has CDR1 SQVTM and CDR2 ANQGSEA.

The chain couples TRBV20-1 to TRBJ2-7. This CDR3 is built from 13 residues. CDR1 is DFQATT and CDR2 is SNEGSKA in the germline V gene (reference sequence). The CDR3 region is CSAIFGMGYEQYF.

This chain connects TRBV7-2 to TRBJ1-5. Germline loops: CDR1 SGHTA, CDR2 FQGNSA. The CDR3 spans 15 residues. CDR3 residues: CASSLASAGRQPQHF.

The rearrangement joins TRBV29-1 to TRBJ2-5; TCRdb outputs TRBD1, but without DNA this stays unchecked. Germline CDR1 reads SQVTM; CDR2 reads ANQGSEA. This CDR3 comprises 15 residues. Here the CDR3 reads CSVEDDPGRGETQYF.

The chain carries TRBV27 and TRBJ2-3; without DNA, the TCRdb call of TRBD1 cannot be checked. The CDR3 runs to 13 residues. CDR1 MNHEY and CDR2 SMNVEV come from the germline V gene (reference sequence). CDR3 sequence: CASSWLYRDTQYF.

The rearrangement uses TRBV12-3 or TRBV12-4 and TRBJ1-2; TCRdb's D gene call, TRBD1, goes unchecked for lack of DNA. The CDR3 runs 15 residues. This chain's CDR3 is CASSLTGESNYGYTF.

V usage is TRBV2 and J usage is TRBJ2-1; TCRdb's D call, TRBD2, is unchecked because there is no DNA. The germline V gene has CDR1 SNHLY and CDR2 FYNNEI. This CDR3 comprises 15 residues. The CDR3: CASRVLAGVGDEQFF.

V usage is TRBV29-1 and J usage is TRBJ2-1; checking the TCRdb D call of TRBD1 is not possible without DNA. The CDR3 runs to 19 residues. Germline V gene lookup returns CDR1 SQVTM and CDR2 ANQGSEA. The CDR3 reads CSVAHAGGISGASYNEQFF.

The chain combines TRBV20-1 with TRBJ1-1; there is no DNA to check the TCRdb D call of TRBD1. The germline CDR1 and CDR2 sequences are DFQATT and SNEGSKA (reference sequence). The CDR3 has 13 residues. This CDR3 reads CSATRQGGTEAFF.

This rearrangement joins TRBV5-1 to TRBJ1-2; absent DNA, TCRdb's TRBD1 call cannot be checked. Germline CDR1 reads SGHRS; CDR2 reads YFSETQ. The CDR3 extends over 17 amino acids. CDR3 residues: CASRNLERGLLNYGYTF. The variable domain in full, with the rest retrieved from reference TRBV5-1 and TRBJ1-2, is KAGVTQTPRYLIKTRGQQVTLSCSPISGHRSVSWYQQTPGQGLQFLFEYFSETQRNKGNFPGRFSGRQFSNSRSEMNVSTLELGDSALYLCASRNLERGLLNYGYTFGSGTRLTVV.

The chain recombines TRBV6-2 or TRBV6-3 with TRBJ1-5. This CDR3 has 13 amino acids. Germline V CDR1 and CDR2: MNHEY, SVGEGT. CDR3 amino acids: CASTWVGNQPQHF.